This TCR beta chain was identified in a study of T-cell reconstitution after alpha-beta-depleted transplantation in children. Study observations and caveats: When one year had passed after transplant, most T-cell counts and diversity came from newly produced T cells. Elevated TCRbeta diversity at day 60 was traced, in some patients, to surviving recipient T cells and thymic progenitors. Several hundred rapidly expanded clones from non-depleted graft cells reportedly supplied alpha-beta T cells about two months post-transplant.

The ends were cut back, 5 bases at V and 10 bases at J, with 12 bases in the middle. Germline CDR1 reads MDHEN; CDR2 reads SYDVKM. The CDR3 consists of 12 residues. This clonotype was detected many times. The antigen remains undetermined. A TCRbeta library incorporating unique molecular identifiers was prepared. TCRdb used MiXCR to reprocess the PCR reads, holding one entry per CDR3 protein. The sample has around 100,000 distinct CDR3 sequences, about 5.6% seen once. The source is a female patient under 10 years old who had a stem cell transplant for Fanconi anemia, so the T cells may come from the graft donor. The sequencing here drew on PBMCs, mostly from graft donor cells, taken 60 days after TCRalphabeta/CD19-depleted stem cell transplant. This chain connects TRBV28 to TRBJ2-1; D not certain. The CDR3 here is CASSPPDREQFF. In DNA form, the CDR3 reads TGTGCCAGCAGTCCCCCCGATCGAGAGCAGTTCTTC.